This paragraph covers one T cell receptor (beta chain) sequence. Its specificity is unknown. These data come from a study of cytomegalovirus exposure and HLA in healthy donors. Study conclusions and caveats: Subsequent analysis of the approximately 110 validation repertoires found a tendency for first-cohort TCR clusters to co-occur.

V lost 3 bases to trimming and J lost 6 bases, with 16 bases between them. This CDR3 has 14 residues. The germline V gene encodes CDR1 SGHRS and CDR2 YFSETQ. Sequencing was performed with immunoSEQ multiplex PCR; in TCRdb, only in-frame clones are kept and a portion is missing. The table includes tens of thousands of clones, 95% to 96% detected once. The receptor's source is a woman in her late teens or twenties in good health and CMV-seronegative. This chain connects TRBV5-1 to TRBJ2-7, with D tentatively TRBD2 (5 bases). The specimen was PBMCs. The CDR3 sequence is CASSYPDPLAEQYF. The CDR3 DNA reads TGCGCCAGCAGCTACCCCGACCCCCTAGCCGAGCAGTACTTC.